The source of this T cell receptor (beta chain) is a study of blood T cell repertoires in COVID-19 (dated by TCRdb to 2020 to 2022). For context, the study as a whole: The collaborator samples originated in the United States, Italy and Spain and spanned the acute and convalescent phases of COVID-19. A de-identified subject ID, COVID-19 status, age in years and sex were almost always included in the sample metadata. A freely available public database, intended as a resource for researchers studying the immune response to SARS-CoV-2, is where the repertoires were released. The material from the prospective study consisted of cDNA or gDNA derived from T cells, B-cell-depleted T cells, or PBMCs. Where HLA class I and class II types were available, the types were taken from metadata supplied by the sample provider, not from assay-based typing. Samples were obtained from the ongoing ImmuneRACE study (first 160 participants) and from 1,254 subjects provided by 6 global collaborators. The dataset comprised deeply sampled blood TCRbeta repertoires from subjects exposed to, actively infected with, or recovered from COVID-19.

In Seattle, one collaborating source enrolled patients while the infection was active and tracked those patients longitudinally over the course of disease. Each collaborating institution followed its own protocols to collect whole blood in K2EDTA tubes. For TCRbeta analysis, collaborators shipped samples in one of three forms: frozen whole blood, isolated PBMCs, or DNA extracted from either of those sample types. TCRbeta CDR3 regions were amplified from genomic DNA using the immunoSEQ Assay, a bias-controlled multiplex PCR. The paper's data handling went like this. The number of nucleated cells in each sample was estimated from the amplification of reference gene primers within the assay. To quantify the absolute abundance of each unique TCRbeta CDR3 rearrangement, sequence reads were collapsed and filtered. For each sample, productive Simpson clonality was calculated by taking the square root of Simpson's diversity index across productive rearrangements. TCRdb holds this immuneACCESS table with in-frame rearrangements only. Some clones are missing; in checked studies, unresolved V genes explain under half, and the rest has no known cause. The D gene and trimming were derived from the DNA, and the V and J assignments and clone size from that table. For this sample there are around 300,000 clones; 88% appear just once. Of the sample, 1.5% to 2% falls within the top ten clones.

What the research found in general, with its limitations: The amount of clinical and demographic metadata varied by source and participant and was provided uncurated.

On this clone: Its antigen specificity is not known. No base quality values were provided; no much bigger clone lies one nucleotide off.

The CDR3 runs 15 amino acids, cysteine and phenylalanine included. This entry keeps only the CDR3 DNA: 45 bases, framed from base 1. V sheds 5 bases and J sheds 7 bases, leaving 19 bases between their ends. Taken from the germline V gene, the CDR1 and CDR2 loops are SGHTA and FQGNSA. The TCR originated in a woman younger than 45 with COVID-19, enrolled during active disease. The sequenced sample was peripheral blood. The V and J segments used are TRBV7-2 and TRBJ2-3; the D gene is perhaps TRBD1, on 6 matching bases. The CDR3 reads as follows: CASSRGHGVGYTQYF. The DNA is as follows: TGTGCCAGCAGCCGGGGACACGGGGTGGGTTATACGCAGTATTTT.